Described below is a single T cell receptor (beta chain) sequence and its context. Its target is not known. 13 Jbeta primers and 60 Vbeta primers were used for the PCR. Generated by immunoSEQ multiplex PCR, the TCRdb table keeps only in-frame clones and is missing some. Among 150,000 to 200,000 clones, over 75% were seen once, and the ten largest hold 2% to 2.5%. The sample belongs to a study of cytomegalovirus exposure and HLA in healthy donors. Notes on the study in general: Later analysis reportedly placed an Asian-associated ancestry cluster below the approximately 650-donor mean in N-insertions. The authors later found HLA-associated TCR beta chains more clonally expanded than equally common others.

CDR3 length: 15 residues. Germline trimming cut 10 bases from V and 6 bases from J; bases unmatched to any gene: 15. The germline V gene has CDR1 MNHEY and CDR2 SMNVEV (reference sequence). The origin of this receptor is a woman aged 45-65 years in good health and CMV-seronegative. The sample was PBMCs. The gene calls are TRBV27 and TRBJ2-3; 8 nucleotides agree with TRBD1. The CDR3 DNA reads as TGTGCCACCCAGGGAACCGGGACAGGTGACGATACGCAGTATTTT. Protein product: CATQGTGTGDDTQYF.